The table lists the clone carrying this T cell receptor beta chain with a few counts. Its antigen remains unknown. These data are taken from a study of CD8 T cells in ankylosing spondylitis. TCRdb re-called the 5' RACE reads with MiXCR, one entry per CDR3 protein. The top ten clones hold less than 1.1% of a sample with just under 350,000 distinct CDR3 sequences, roughly 14% of them seen once. Study-wide results and caveats: A TCR beta motif of eight highly homologous variants appeared characteristic of ankylosing spondylitis blood. Existing reports had already noted some motif variants in reactive arthritis synovial fluid and blood. Clones linked to disease, bearing a CD8+ phenotype, were relatively rare in peripheral blood. Matched ankylosing spondylitis synovial fluid reportedly showed significant enrichment of disease-linked clones.

Sample: blood, either unsorted or a sorted T cell fraction (not recorded which). The receptor's source is a male donor with ankylosing spondylitis or in good health (not recorded which).

CDR3 sequence (DNA): TGTGCCTGGTCGAAAGACAGGGTGAACACTGAAGCTTTCTTT. Translation: CAWSKDRVNTEAFF. The chain uses TRBV30 and TRBJ1-1; 7 positions agree with TRBD1. This CDR3 has 14 residues. Looked up from germline, CDR1 is GTSNPN and CDR2 is SVGIG (reference sequence). Germline trimming cut 5 bases from V and 0 bases from J; bases unmatched to any gene: 6.